What follows is one T cell receptor (beta chain) and its context. V lost 3 bases and J lost 15, with 21 bases in between. The CDR3 consists of 14 residues. The germline V gene encodes CDR1 KGHSH and CDR2 LQKENI. This sample stems from a study of T cell changes during pregnancy in multiple sclerosis. The method was immunoSEQ multiplex PCR; TCRdb's version includes in-frame clones alone and lacks a portion of them. The table has around 57,000 clones, 70% to 90% seen once. The TCR sequence derives from a female donor in good health, enrolled as a control in a pregnancy study. The J gene is TRBJ2-1, the V gene TRBV18, with D perhaps TRBD2 (6 bases). The sequencing here drew on peripheral blood, taken in the first trimester of pregnancy. The CDR3 DNA reads as TGTGCCAGCTCACCCAGCGTGGGGACGACTAGGCGGTTCTTC. Protein product: CASSPSVGTTRRFF. Looking up the rest from reference TRBV18 and TRBJ2-1 gives the full variable domain: NAGVMQNPRHLVRRRGQEARLRCSPMKGHSHVYWYRQLPEEGLKFMVYLQKENIIDESGMPKERFSAEFPKEGPSILRIQQVVRGDSAAYFCASSPSVGTTRRFFGPGTRLTVL.